This T cell receptor beta chain was sequenced in a study of Graves' ophthalmopathy and Graves' hyperthyroidism (dated by TCRdb to between 2018 and 2020). Describing the broader study: A patient counted as having stable hyperthyroidism if there was no progression to ophthalmopathy within 18 months of follow-up. An independent validation cohort was composed of 18 to 20 hyperthyroidism patients and around 16 patients who later progressed from hyperthyroidism to ophthalmopathy. Following sample collection, hyperthyroidism patients were given methimazole at a starting dose of 30 mg daily, and ophthalmopathy patients were given high-dose intravenous methylprednisolone. In total, 135 blood samples were TCR-sequenced: roughly 45 ophthalmopathy, some 80 hyperthyroidism and about 17 hyperthyroidism-to-ophthalmopathy patients. T-cell repertoires of thyroid tissue and blood were compared in several hyperthyroidism patients. To tell Graves' ophthalmopathy apart from Graves' hyperthyroidism, and to predict which patients would progress to ophthalmopathy, the study relied on TCR beta repertoire signatures. To explore V-J signatures that separate ophthalmopathy from hyperthyroidism, a discovery set of about 100 patients was enrolled, consisting of about 45 with ophthalmopathy and some 56 with stable hyperthyroidism. Findings and caveats that apply to the study as a whole: Most of the expanded thyroid clonotypes with a frequency above 0.001 were also detected in blood, and it was suggested that the thyroid immune response may be reflected by blood repertoires. In validation, the model predicted ophthalmopathy progression with 70.59% sensitivity and roughly 72% specificity; about a dozen predicted patients were CT-confirmed with GO in a median of around 6 months. Sample size was not predetermined statistically, and investigators were not blinded to group allocation. In cross-validation, the 13-signature model distinguished ophthalmopathy from stable hyperthyroidism with approximately 85% sensitivity and 81.08% specificity, and in the test set the corresponding values were about 80% and 75%.

Patients with hyperthyroidism were aged 18 to 65 years, had been newly diagnosed, and had a disease duration of less than 2 months. Patients were excluded if they had other autoimmune diseases, uncontrolled infections, pregnancy or lactation. Diagnosis was based on clinical symptoms, serum thyroxine, TRAb, thyroid ultrasound and orbital computed tomography. Total RNA was extracted with Trizol reagent and quality-checked on an Agilent 2100 Bioanalyzer. This clonotype was counted ten times or more. No cognate antigen has been identified for it. No much larger clonotype is one base removed from it; base qualities were not supplied. V was cut back by 2 bases and J by 7 bases, leaving a gap of 14 bases between them. From the cysteine up to the phenylalanine, the CDR3 has a length of 14 residues. The DNA shown is the 42-base CDR3, in frame from base 1. Per the germline V gene (reference sequence), SEHNR is the CDR1 and FQNEAQ is the CDR2.

For repertoire sequencing, the TCR beta CDR3 regions were amplified from RNA transcripts. A first-round RT-PCR used HTBI primers with the Qiagen OneStep RT-PCR kit, followed by a second-round multiplex PCR, size selection and purification. Sequencing of the libraries was carried out on an Illumina HiSeq2000 in paired-end mode with 100 bp reads. As for the authors' bioinformatics: SOAPnuke was used to process the reads, throwing out any read that had adapters, had uncalled bases, had a mean Phred below 15, or lacked an exact constant-primer or identifier match. COPE v1.2.5 was used to merge high-quality paired reads. Clonotypes were defined as unique nucleotide sequences and were aligned to IMGT TRB V, D and J references using MiTCR v1.1. The analysis was limited to V-J combinations with a frequency above 0.0001, which together covered over 99% of the repertoires. For each V-J combination, a TCR clonal expansion and chaos score was defined as F50 clonal expansion divided by the chaos observed in the TCRdist matrix. Features were reduced by Welch's t-statistics and random forest to over 10 V-J combinations, which fed a naive Bayes classifier. The Morisita-Horn index was used to measure how similar the thyroid and blood repertoires were. TCRdb applied fastp at Q25 and MiXCR to the public reads, then kept only in-frame beta chains. CDR3 protein sequences are deduplicated, and each keeps its most common genes and DNA. TCRdb's processing, not the authors', yielded these V and J calls. This sample gives over a million distinct CDR3 sequences in total; 35% to 40% of them show up just once. The biggest ten clones account for 11% of the sample.

Sequences were obtained from peripheral blood or thyroid tissue (not recorded which). The clonotype originates from an adult man with Graves' hyperthyroidism. Recombination joined TRBV7-9 with TRBJ1-1, with no reliable assignment of the D segment. The CDR3 region has the sequence CASSLLALMGEAFF. The DNA reads TGTGCCAGCAGCTTATTAGCATTGATGGGTGAAGCTTTCTTT.